This T cell receptor beta chain was captured in a study of regulatory T cells in long-lasting Graves disease. CDR3 size: 16 residues. V was cut by 5 bases and J by 2 bases, with 13 bases left in between. Germline lookup yields CDR1 PRHDT and CDR2 FYEKMQ (reference sequence). This clonotype was seen at least ten times. The time point: newly diagnosed GD, antithyroid drugs for less than 3 months. PBMCs provided the RNA from which the TCR library was made. Both iRepertoire HTBI primers and Arm-PCR of CDR3 regions were used to build the TCR beta libraries. MiXCR, run by TCRdb on the multiplex PCR reads, gives a single entry per CDR3 protein. Among approximately 310,000 distinct CDR3 sequences, roughly 18% were seen once, and the ten largest hold 38%.

The TCR sequence derives from a female donor with Graves disease. Sequencing used peripheral blood mononuclear cells (PBMCs), obtained at new diagnosis, from a patient treated with antithyroid drugs. V and J are TRBV13 and TRBJ2-6; D is possibly TRBD2 (6 bases). The CDR3 coding sequence is TGTGCCAGCAGCCCTCGGGGCGGGACTGGGGCCAACGTCCTGACTTTC. Amino acids: CASSPRGGTGANVLTF.